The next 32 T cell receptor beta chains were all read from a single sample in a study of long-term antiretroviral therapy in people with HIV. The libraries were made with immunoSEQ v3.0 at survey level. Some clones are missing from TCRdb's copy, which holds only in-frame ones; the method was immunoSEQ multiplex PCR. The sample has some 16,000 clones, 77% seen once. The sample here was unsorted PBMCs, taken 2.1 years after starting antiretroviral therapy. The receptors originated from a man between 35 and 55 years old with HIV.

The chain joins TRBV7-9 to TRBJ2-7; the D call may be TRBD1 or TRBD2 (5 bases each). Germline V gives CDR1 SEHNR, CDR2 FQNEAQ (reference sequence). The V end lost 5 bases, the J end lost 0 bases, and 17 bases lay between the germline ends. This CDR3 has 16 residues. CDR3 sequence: CASSPPRDGLSYEQYF. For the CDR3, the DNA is TGTGCCAGCAGCCCTCCCCGGGACGGACTCTCCTACGAGCAGTACTTC.

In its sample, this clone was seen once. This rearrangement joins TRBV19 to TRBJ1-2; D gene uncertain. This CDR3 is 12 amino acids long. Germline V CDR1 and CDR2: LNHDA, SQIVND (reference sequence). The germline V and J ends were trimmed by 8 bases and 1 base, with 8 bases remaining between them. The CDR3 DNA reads TGTGCCAGTCGATATGGTAACTATGGCTACACCTTC. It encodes CASRYGNYGYTF.

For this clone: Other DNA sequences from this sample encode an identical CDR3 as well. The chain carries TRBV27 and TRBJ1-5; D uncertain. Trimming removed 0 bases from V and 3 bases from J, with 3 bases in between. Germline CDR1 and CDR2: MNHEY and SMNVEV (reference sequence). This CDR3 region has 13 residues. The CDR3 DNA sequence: TGTGCCAGCAGTTTATCTTCCAATCAGCCCCAGCATTTT. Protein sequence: CASSLSSNQPQHF.

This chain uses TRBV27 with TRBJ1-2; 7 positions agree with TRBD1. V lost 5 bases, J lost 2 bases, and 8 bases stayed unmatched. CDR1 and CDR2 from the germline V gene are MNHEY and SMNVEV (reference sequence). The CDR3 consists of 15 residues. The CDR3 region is CASSPETGTNYGYTF. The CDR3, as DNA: TGTGCCAGCAGTCCAGAGACAGGGACCAACTATGGCTACACCTTC.

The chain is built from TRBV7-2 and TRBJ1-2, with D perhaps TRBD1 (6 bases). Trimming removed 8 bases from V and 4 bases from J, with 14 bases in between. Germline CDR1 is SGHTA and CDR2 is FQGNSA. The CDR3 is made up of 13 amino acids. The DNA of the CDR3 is TGTGCCAGCCATGCACAGGGAATCTATGGCTACACCTTC. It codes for CASHAQGIYGYTF.

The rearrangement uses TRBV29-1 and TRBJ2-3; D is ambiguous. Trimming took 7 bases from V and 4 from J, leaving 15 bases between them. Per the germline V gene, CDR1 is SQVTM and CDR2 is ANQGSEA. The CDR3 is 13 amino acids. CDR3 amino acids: CSAPVGVADTQYF. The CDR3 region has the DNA TGCAGCGCACCGGTCGGAGTGGCAGATACGCAGTATTTT.

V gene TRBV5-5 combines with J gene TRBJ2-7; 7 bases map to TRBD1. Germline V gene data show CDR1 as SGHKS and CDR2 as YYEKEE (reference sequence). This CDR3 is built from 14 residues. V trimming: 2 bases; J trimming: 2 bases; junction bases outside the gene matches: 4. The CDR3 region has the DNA TGTGCCAGCAGCTTTCAGGGGGAACCCTACGAGCAGTACTTC. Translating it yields CASSFQGEPYEQYF.

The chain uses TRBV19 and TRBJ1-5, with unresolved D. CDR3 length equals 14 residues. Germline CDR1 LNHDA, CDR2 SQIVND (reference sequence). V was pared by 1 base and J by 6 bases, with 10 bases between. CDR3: CASSIVSLGQPQHF. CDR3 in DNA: TGTGCCAGTAGTATAGTTTCCCTGGGTCAGCCCCAGCATTTT.

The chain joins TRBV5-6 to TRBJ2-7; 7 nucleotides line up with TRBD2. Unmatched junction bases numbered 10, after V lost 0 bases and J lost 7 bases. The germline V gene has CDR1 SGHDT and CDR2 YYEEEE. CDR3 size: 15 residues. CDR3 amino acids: CASSLVDAREGEQYF. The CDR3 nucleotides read TGTGCCAGCAGCTTGGTCGACGCGAGGGAGGGGGAGCAGTACTTC.

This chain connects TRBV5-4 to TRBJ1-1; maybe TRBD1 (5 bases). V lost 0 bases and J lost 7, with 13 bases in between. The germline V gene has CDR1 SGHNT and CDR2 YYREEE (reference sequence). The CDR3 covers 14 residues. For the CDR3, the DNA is TGTGCCAGCAGCTTGGAAGGGGCCGGCCGTGAAGCTTTCTTT. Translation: CASSLEGAGREAFF. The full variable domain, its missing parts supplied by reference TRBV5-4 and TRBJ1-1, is ETGVTQSPTHLIKTRGQQVTLRCSSQSGHNTVSWYQQALGQGPQFIFQYYREEENGRGNFPPRFSGLQFPNYSSELNVNALELDDSALYLCASSLEGAGREAFFGQGTRLTVV.

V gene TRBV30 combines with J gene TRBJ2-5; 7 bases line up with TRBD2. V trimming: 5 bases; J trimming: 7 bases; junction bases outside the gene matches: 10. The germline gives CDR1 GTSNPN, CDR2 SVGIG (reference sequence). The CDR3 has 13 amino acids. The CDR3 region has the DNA TGTGCCTGGGGCCCGGGGGGAGTAGGGACCCAGTACTTC. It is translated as CAWGPGGVGTQYF.

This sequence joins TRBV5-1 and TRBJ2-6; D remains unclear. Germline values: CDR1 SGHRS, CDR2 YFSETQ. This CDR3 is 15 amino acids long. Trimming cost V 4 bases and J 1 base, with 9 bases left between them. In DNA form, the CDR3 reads TGCGCCAGCAGCGTAGACCTGTCTGGGGCCAACGTCCTGACTTTC. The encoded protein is CASSVDLSGANVLTF. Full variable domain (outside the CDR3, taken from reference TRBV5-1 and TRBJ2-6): KAGVTQTPRYLIKTRGQQVTLSCSPISGHRSVSWYQQTPGQGLQFLFEYFSETQRNKGNFPGRFSGRQFSNSRSEMNVSTLELGDSALYLCASSVDLSGANVLTFGAGSRLTVL.

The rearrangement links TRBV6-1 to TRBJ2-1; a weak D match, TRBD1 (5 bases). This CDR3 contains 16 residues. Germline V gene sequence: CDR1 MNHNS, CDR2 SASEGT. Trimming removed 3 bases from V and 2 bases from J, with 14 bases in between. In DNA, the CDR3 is TGTGCCAGCAGTGATAGGTGGCAGGGCACCTACAATGAGCAGTTCTTC. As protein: CASSDRWQGTYNEQFF.

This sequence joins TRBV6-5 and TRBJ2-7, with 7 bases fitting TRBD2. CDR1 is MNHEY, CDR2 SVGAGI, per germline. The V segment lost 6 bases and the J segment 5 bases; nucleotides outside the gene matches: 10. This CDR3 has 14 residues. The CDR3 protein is CASRHKGGTDEQYF. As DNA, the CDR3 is TGTGCCAGCAGACACAAGGGAGGGACGGACGAGCAGTACTTC.

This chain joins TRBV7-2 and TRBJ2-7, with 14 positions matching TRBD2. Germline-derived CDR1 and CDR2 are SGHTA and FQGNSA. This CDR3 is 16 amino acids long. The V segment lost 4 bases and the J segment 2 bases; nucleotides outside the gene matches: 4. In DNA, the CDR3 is TGTGCCAGCAGCTCCGGACTAGCGGGGGGACCCTACGAGCAGTACTTC. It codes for CASSSGLAGGPYEQYF.

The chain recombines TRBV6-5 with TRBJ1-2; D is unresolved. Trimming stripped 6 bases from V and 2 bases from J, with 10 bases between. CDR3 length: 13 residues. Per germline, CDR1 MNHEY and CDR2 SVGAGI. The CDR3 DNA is TGTGCCAGCAGGGACCGGATCAACTATGGCTACACCTTC. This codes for CASRDRINYGYTF.

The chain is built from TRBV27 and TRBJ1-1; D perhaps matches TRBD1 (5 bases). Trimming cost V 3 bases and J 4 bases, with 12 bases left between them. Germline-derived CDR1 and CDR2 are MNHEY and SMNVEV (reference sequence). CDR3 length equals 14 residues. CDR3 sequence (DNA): TGTGCCAGCAGTTTGGGAGGGGTAGGCACTGAAGCTTTCTTT. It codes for CASSLGGVGTEAFF.

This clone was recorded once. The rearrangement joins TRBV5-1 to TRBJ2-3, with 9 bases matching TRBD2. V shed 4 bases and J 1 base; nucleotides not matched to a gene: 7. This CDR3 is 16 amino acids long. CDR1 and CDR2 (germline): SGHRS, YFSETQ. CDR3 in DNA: TGCGCCAGCAGCGATATTAGCGGGGGAGGCACAGATACGCAGTATTTT. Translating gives CASSDISGGGTDTQYF.

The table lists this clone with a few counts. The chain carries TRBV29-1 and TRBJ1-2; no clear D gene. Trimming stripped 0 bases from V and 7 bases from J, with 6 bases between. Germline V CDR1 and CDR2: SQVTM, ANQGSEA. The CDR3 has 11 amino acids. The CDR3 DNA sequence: TGCAGCGTTGAAGACAGGACTGGCTACACCTTC. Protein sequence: CSVEDRTGYTF. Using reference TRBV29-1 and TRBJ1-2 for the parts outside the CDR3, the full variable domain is SAVISQKPSRDICQRGTSLTIQCQVDSQVTMMFWYRQQPGQSLTLIATANQGSEATYESGFVIDKFPISRPNLTFSTLTVSNMSPEDSSIYLCSVEDRTGYTFGSGTRLTVV.

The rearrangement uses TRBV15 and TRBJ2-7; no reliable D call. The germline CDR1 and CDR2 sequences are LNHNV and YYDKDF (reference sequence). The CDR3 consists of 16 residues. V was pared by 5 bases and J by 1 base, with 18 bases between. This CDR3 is CATSALEAADSYEQYF. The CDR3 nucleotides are TGTGCCACCAGCGCATTAGAGGCGGCGGATTCCTACGAGCAGTACTTC.

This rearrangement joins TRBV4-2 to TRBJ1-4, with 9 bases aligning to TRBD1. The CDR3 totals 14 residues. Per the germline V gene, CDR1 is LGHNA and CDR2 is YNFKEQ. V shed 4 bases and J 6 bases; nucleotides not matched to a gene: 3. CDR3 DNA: TGTGCCAGCAGCCGAGACAGGGGGGATGAAAAACTGTTTTTT. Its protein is CASSRDRGDEKLFF.

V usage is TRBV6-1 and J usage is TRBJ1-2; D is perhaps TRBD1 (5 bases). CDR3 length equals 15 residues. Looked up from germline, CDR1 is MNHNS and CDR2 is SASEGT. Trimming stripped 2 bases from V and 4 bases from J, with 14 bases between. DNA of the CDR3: TGTGCCAGCAGTGAAAGTGGGGCGACCTTCTATGGCTACACCTTC. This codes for CASSESGATFYGYTF.

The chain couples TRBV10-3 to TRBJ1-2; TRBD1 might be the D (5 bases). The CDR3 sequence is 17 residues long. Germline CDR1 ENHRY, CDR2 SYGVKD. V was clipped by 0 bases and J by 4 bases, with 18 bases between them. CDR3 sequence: CAISESGALSDPYGYTF. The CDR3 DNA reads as TGTGCCATCAGTGAGTCAGGGGCCCTCTCTGATCCCTATGGCTACACCTTC.

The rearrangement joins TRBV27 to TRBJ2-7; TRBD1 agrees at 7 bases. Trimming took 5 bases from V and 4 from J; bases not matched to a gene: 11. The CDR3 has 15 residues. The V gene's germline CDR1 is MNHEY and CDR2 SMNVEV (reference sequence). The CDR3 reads CASSPFVGGRYEQYF. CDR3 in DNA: TGTGCCAGCAGTCCCTTCGTAGGGGGCCGGTACGAGCAGTACTTC.

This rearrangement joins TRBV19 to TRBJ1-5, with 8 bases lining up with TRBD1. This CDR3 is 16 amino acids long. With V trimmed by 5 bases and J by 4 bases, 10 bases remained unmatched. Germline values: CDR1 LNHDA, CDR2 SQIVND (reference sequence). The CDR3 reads CASSPGGDRWNQPQHF. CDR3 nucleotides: TGTGCCAGTAGTCCAGGGGGCGACCGGTGGAATCAGCCCCAGCATTTT.

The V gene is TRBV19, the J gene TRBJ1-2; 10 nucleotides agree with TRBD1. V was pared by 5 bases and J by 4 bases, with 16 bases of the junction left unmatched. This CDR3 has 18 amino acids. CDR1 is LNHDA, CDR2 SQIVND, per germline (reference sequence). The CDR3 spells CASSSDRGLPARSYGYTF. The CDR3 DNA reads TGTGCCAGTAGTTCCGACAGGGGGCTCCCGGCGAGAAGCTATGGCTACACCTTC. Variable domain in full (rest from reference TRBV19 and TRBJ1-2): DGGITQSPKYLFRKEGQNVTLSCEQNLNHDAMYWYRQDPGQGLRLIYYSQIVNDFQKGDIAEGYSVSREKKESFPLTVTSAQKNPTAFYLCASSSDRGLPARSYGYTFGSGTRLTVV.

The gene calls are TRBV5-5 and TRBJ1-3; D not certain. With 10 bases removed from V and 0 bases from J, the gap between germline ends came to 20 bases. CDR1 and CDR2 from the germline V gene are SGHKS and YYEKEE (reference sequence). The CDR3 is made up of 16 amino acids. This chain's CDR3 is CAAVGPNILSGNTIYF. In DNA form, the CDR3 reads TGTGCCGCCGTGGGCCCGAATATCCTCTCTGGAAACACCATATATTTT.

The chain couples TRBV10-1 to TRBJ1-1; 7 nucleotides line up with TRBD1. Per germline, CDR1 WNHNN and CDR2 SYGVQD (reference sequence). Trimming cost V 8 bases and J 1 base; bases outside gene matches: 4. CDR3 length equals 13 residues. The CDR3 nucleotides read TGCGCCAGCGGGGACAGCCCGAACACTGAAGCTTTCTTT. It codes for CASGDSPNTEAFF.

CDR3 amino acids: CASRRGENTEAFF. The CDR3 DNA follows: TGTGCCAGCCGGCGGGGGGAGAACACTGAAGCTTTCTTT. The rearrangement joins TRBV7-3 to TRBJ1-1, with TRBD1 as a possible D gene (5 bases). Germline V gene data show CDR1 as SGHTA and CDR2 as FQGTGA. Deletions cut 8 bases from V and 1 base from J, with 11 bases between. The CDR3 consists of 13 residues.

CDR3: CASSPGGAGEKLFF. CDR3 sequence (DNA): TGTGCCAGCAGCCCGGGCGGGGCGGGGGAAAAACTGTTTTTT. The gene calls are TRBV2 and TRBJ1-4; D possibly corresponds to TRBD1 (5 bases). The CDR3 covers 14 residues. CDR1 is SNHLY, CDR2 FYNNEI, per germline. V gave up 6 bases and J gave up 8 bases, with 16 bases separating them.

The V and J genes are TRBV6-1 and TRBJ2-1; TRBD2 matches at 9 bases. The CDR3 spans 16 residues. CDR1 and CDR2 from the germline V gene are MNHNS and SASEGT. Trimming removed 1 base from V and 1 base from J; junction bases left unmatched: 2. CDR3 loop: CASSEGLAGSYNEQFF. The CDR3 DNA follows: TGTGCCAGCAGTGAAGGCCTAGCGGGGTCCTACAATGAGCAGTTCTTC.

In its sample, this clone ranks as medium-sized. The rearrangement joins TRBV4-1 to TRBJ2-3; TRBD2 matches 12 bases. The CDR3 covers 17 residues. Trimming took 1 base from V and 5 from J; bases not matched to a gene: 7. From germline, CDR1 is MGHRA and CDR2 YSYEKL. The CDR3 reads CASSQVLAGGLEDTQYF. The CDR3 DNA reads TGCGCCAGCAGCCAAGTGCTAGCGGGGGGGCTGGAAGATACGCAGTATTTT.